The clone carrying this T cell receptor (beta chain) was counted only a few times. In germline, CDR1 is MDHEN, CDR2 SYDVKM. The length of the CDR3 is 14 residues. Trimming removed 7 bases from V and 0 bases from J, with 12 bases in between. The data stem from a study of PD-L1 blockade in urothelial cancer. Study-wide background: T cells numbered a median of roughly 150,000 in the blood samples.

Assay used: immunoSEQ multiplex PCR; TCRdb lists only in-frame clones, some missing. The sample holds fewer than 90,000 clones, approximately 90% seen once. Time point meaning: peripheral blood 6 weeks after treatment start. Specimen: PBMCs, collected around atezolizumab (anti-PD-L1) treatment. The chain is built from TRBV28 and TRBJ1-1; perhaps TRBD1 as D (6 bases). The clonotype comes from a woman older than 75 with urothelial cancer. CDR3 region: CASTRDTLNTEAFF. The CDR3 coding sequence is TGTGCCAGCACCCGGGACACCTTGAACACTGAAGCTTTCTTT.